This TCR beta chain appears in the sequencing data of a study of cytomegalovirus exposure and HLA in healthy donors. In the case of this clone: The antigen is not known.

CDR3 length: 15 amino acids. V dropped 0 bases and J dropped 4 bases, with 12 bases sitting between them. Germline assignment: CDR1 LGHNA and CDR2 YNFKEQ. A multiplex PCR was run with 60 Vbeta primers and 13 Jbeta primers. Method: immunoSEQ multiplex PCR; TCRdb's copy keeps in-frame clones and lacks some. The sample includes about 150,000 clones, over 60% of them seen just once. Study results and caveats: In an earlier analysis, productive rearrangement rates for most beta V segments clustered near 87% or 30%. By a later analysis, the bulk of CMV-associated TCR beta chains appeared HLA-restricted. It was taken for granted in presence/absence analyses that sequencing depth across donors was roughly uniform.

V usage is TRBV4-2 and J usage is TRBJ1-1; maybe TRBD1 (6 bases). The source material was PBMCs. The receptor's source is a woman aged 40 to 49 in good health and CMV-seronegative. The DNA for the CDR3 is TGTGCCAGCAGCCAAGATTGGACAGCCGGCACTGAAGCTTTCTTT. It is translated as CASSQDWTAGTEAFF.